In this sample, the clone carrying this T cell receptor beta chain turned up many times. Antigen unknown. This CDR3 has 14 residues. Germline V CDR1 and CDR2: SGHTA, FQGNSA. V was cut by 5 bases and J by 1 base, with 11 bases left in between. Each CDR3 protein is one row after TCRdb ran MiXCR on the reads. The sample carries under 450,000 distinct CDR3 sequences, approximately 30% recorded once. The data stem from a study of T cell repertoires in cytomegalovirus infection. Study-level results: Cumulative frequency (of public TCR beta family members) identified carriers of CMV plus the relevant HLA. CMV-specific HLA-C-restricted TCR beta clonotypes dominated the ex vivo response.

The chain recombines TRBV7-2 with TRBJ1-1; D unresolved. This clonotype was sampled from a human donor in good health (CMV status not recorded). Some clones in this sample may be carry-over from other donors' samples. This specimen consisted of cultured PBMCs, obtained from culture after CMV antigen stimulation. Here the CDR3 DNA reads TGTGCCAGCAGCATTGGGTACGCGAACACTGAAGCTTTCTTT. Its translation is CASSIGYANTEAFF.